The 11 T cell receptor beta chains below come from one sample, sequenced in a study of breast tumors, draining lymph nodes, adjacent tissues listed by TCRdb under 2016. The library was prepared using multiplex PCR. The run used an Illumina HiSeq 2000. TCRdb trimmed the raw reads at Q25, called clones with MiXCR and kept productive beta chains. Entries that share a CDR3 protein sequence are merged under the most common genes and DNA. The table for this sample lists about 15,000 distinct CDR3 sequences; about 60% of them were counted only once. The ten biggest clones cover approximately 18% of the sample. Material: tumor-adjacent breast tissue. Receptor source: a female donor with breast cancer. Some clones in this sample may be carry-over from other donors' samples.

This clonotype is deemed medium-sized (0.01 to 0.1%). This chain connects TRBV10-3 to TRBJ2-2, with D unclear. Germline assignment: CDR1 ENHRY and CDR2 SYGVKD. Trimming left V 6 bases short and J 3 bases short, with 14 bases between. The CDR3 length is 15 residues. CDR3 protein: CAIRSSDGDTGELFF. In DNA form, the CDR3 reads TGTGCCATCAGATCCTCGGACGGTGACACCGGGGAGCTGTTTTTT.

The V and J genes are TRBV5-1 and TRBJ2-1; 7 nucleotides align to TRBD1. The CDR3 covers 16 residues. Germline loops: CDR1 SGHRS, CDR2 YFSETQ. J gave up 2 bases and V 2 bases, and 7 bases lay outside the gene matches. CDR3 sequence reads: CASSLDGQAPYNEQFF. The CDR3 bases are TGCGCCAGCAGCTTAGACGGACAGGCGCCCTACAATGAGCAGTTCTTC.

The V call is TRBV10-3, the J call TRBJ1-3; a possible D gene is TRBD1 (5 bases). Germline CDR1 and CDR2: ENHRY and SYGVKD. V was shortened by 4 bases and J by 4 bases, with 20 bases between the two germline ends. The CDR3 is 17 residues long. The chain's CDR3 is CAISGVQARSGGNTIYF. The CDR3 coding sequence is TGTGCCATCAGTGGGGTACAGGCACGGAGTGGCGGAAACACCATATATTTT.

This clonotype ranks as medium-sized. The rearrangement joins TRBV20-1 to TRBJ2-7; 7 bases align to TRBD2. Unmatched junction bases numbered 10, after V lost 5 bases and J lost 6 bases. The length of the CDR3 is 13 residues. The germline gives CDR1 DFQATT, CDR2 SNEGSKA (reference sequence). CDR3 sequence: CSAPPRGLAEQYF. CDR3 DNA sequence: TGCAGTGCTCCCCCGCGGGGGTTGGCCGAGCAGTACTTC.

A remark on this clonotype: Since no conserved phenylalanine or tryptophan closes the CDR3, a read error is the likely cause. CDR3 in amino acids: CRAKGQGPDTQYL. Here the CDR3 DNA reads TGCCGTGCTAAGGGACAGGGGCCAGATACGCAGTATCTT. The V gene is TRBV20-1, the J gene TRBJ2-3, with 10 bases fitting TRBD1. Germline CDR1 DFQATT, CDR2 SNEGSKA (reference sequence). This CDR3 contains 13 residues.

The chain is built from TRBV20-1 and TRBJ1-5; 10 positions match TRBD1. After removal of 1 base from V and 0 bases from J, the junction contained 3 bases not matched to a gene. Germline values: CDR1 DFQATT, CDR2 SNEGSKA (reference sequence). This CDR3 is built from 16 residues. Here the CDR3 reads CSARGQGAYSNQPQHF. Here the CDR3 DNA reads TGCAGTGCTAGAGGACAGGGGGCATATAGCAATCAGCCCCAGCATTTT.

The rearrangement joins TRBV7-6 to TRBJ1-2; D is unclear. Trimming took off 1 base at V and 3 bases at J, with 18 bases between the two ends. Germline values: CDR1 SGHVS, CDR2 FNYEAQ. The CDR3 is 17 amino acids. Written as DNA, the CDR3 is TGTGCCAGCAGCTTAGTAGATGACAATTCATTGGACTATGGCTACACCTTC. Its protein product is CASSLVDDNSLDYGYTF.

This clonotype was counted many times. The chain is built from TRBV3-1 and TRBJ2-3; D gene uncertain. The CDR3 has 12 amino acids. The germline V and J ends were trimmed by 4 bases and 1 base, with 3 bases remaining between them. Germline CDR1 LGHDT, CDR2 YNNKEL (reference sequence). The CDR3 DNA reads as TGTGCCAGCAGCCCCGGCACAGATACGCAGTATTTT. Encoded protein: CASSPGTDTQYF.

This chain connects TRBV4-2 to TRBJ2-1, with a possible D match to TRBD2 (6 bases). Germline V gene data show CDR1 as LGHNA and CDR2 as YNFKEQ. The V end lost 0 bases, the J end lost 6 bases, and 15 bases lay between the germline ends. The CDR3 loop spans 16 amino acids. The CDR3 here is CASSQEGSGAINEQFF. CDR3 coding DNA: TGTGCCAGCAGCCAAGAAGGTAGCGGAGCGATCAATGAGCAGTTCTTC.

This clonotype was picked up a small number of times. Sequence at one end of the junction differs from germline and may be a read error. CDR3 amino acids: CASSPLRLDTGELLF. CDR3 coding DNA: TGTGCCAGCAGCCCCCTCCGCCTTGACACCGGGGAGCTGCTTTTT. The V and J genes are TRBV7-9 and TRBJ2-2; tentatively, D is TRBD2 (5 bases). CDR1 and CDR2 (germline): SEHNR, FQNEAQ (reference sequence). This CDR3 region has 15 residues.

The V gene is TRBV7-9, the J gene TRBJ1-4; D is ambiguous. The germline V and J ends were trimmed by 3 bases and 0 bases, with 8 bases remaining between them. From germline, CDR1 is SEHNR and CDR2 FQNEAQ (reference sequence). The CDR3 has 15 amino acids. CDR3 nucleotide sequence: TGTGCCAGCAGCTTTCCGTCCACAACTAATGAAAAACTGTTTTTT. Translating it yields CASSFPSTTNEKLFF.